The 12 T cell receptor beta chains in this list originate from one sample, sequenced in a study of immune heterogeneity within non-small cell lung tumors. For the TCR beta CDR3, multiplex PCR with 32 V and 13 J primers performed the amplification. TCRdb reanalysed the multiplex PCR reads using MiXCR and keeps one entry per CDR3 protein. This sample yields fewer than 1,500 distinct CDR3 sequences, of which roughly a third are seen a single time; approximately 39% belongs to the top ten. With around 600 ng used per sample, the template was genomic DNA from bulk tumor. Several biopsies were spaced far apart within each primary tumor and obtained as surgery took place. The patients were newly diagnosed with non-small cell lung cancer, had not been treated, and had curative surgery. The specimen was lung tumor tissue. The receptors were sampled from a man aged 60 to 69 with non-small cell lung cancer.

Within the sample, this clonotype is medium-sized. This chain connects TRBV28 to TRBJ2-2; no clear D gene. CDR1 and CDR2 from the germline V gene are MDHEN and SYDVKM. Between the trimmed V and J ends, which lost 1 base and 1 base, there was a span of 4 bases. The CDR3 is 14 amino acids. In DNA form, the CDR3 reads TGTGCCAGCAGTTTATTAGGGAACACCGGGGAGCTGTTTTTT. It encodes CASSLLGNTGELFF.

By share, this clonotype counts as medium-sized. This rearrangement joins TRBV6-1 to TRBJ1-1; no reliable D call. The germline V and J ends were trimmed by 2 bases and 0 bases, with 10 bases remaining between them. CDR1 MNHNS and CDR2 SASEGT come from the germline V gene. The CDR3 consists of 15 residues. The chain's CDR3 is CASSEPWAMNTEAFF. CDR3 DNA sequence: TGTGCCAGCAGTGAACCGTGGGCCATGAACACTGAAGCTTTCTTT.

The chain couples TRBV5-6 to TRBJ2-7; D possibly corresponds to TRBD1 (6 bases). The CDR3 loop spans 14 amino acids. From germline, CDR1 is SGHDT and CDR2 YYEEEE. V lost 1 base and J lost 2, with 10 bases in between. CDR3 coding DNA: TGTGCCAGCAGCTTGACAGGGCTCCCCTACGAGCAGTACTTC. It specifies CASSLTGLPYEQYF.

About this clonotype itself: A much larger clone is a single base away; this may be a read error. V and J are TRBV2 and TRBJ2-7; D is unclear. V was clipped by 6 bases and J by 0 bases, with 6 bases between them. The CDR3 covers 12 residues. Germline assignment: CDR1 SNHLY and CDR2 FYNNEI. CDR3 in amino acids: CASSSDSYEQYF. Written as DNA, the CDR3 is TGTGCCAGCAGCTCGGACTCCTACGAGCAGTACTTC.

The chain combines TRBV10-1 with TRBJ2-7, with 9 bases identical to TRBD1. CDR1 and CDR2 from the germline V gene are WNHNN and SYGVQD (reference sequence). The CDR3 runs to 14 residues. The V and J ends lost 5 bases and 6 bases, in that order; junction bases with no gene match: 8. CDR3 DNA sequence: TGCGCCAGCAGTCCAACTACAGGGGGCGGCGAGCAGTACTTC. It translates to CASSPTTGGGEQYF.

As to this clonotype: A much larger clone is a single base away; this may be a read error. The rearrangement joins TRBV20-1 to TRBJ1-6; D gene unclear. The CDR3 sequence is 13 residues long. Germline V gives CDR1 DFQATT, CDR2 SNEGSKA (reference sequence). Trimming stripped 5 bases from V and 8 bases from J, with 13 bases between. CDR3 sequence (DNA): TGCAGTGCTGAGTACAAAACGGATTCACCCCTCCACTTT. The encoded protein is CSAEYKTDSPLHF.

This clonotype occurred once. A much larger clonotype is one base distant, so this may be a read error. V is TRBV5-1 and J is TRBJ2-1; maybe TRBD1 (8 bases). The CDR3 is 14 amino acids. The germline gives CDR1 SGHRS, CDR2 YFSETQ. The CDR3 is CASSQDRDYNEHFF. The DNA for the CDR3 is TGCGCCAGCAGCCAGGACAGGGACTACAATGAGCACTTCTTC.

This rearrangement joins TRBV27 to TRBJ2-1; 13 bases line up with TRBD2. The junction had 6 bases not matched to a gene; V was cut back by 7 bases and J by 6 bases. Germline CDR1 MNHEY, CDR2 SMNVEV (reference sequence). CDR3 size: 15 residues. The CDR3: CASTKGLAGANEQFF. The CDR3 DNA follows: TGTGCCAGCACCAAAGGACTAGCGGGAGCCAATGAGCAGTTCTTC.

This clonotype is medium-sized. The chain joins TRBV14 to TRBJ2-1, with 10 bases that match TRBD1. J was trimmed by 7 bases and V by 6 bases; bases with no gene match: 6. The CDR3 has 14 amino acids. CDR1 and CDR2 from the germline V gene are SGHDN and FVKESK. CDR3 DNA sequence: TGTGCCAGCAGTCCTACGGGACAGGGGAATGAGCAGTTCTTC. This codes for CASSPTGQGNEQFF.

In its sample, this clonotype is medium-sized. The chain couples TRBV19 to TRBJ2-7; D may be TRBD2 (5 bases). V lost 8 bases and J 1 base, leaving 12 bases between the germline ends. Germline CDR1 is LNHDA and CDR2 is SQIVND (reference sequence). The CDR3 is 13 amino acids. In DNA form, the CDR3 reads TGTGCCAGTTTGTACGGGGAATCCTACGAGCAGTACTTC. Translating it yields CASLYGESYEQYF.

The CDR3 is CASSETGSSTDTQYF. The CDR3 nucleotides are TGTGCCAGCAGTGAAACAGGGTCCTCCACAGATACGCAGTATTTT. This chain links TRBV2 with TRBJ2-3, with D tentatively TRBD1 (6 bases). This CDR3 has 15 residues. Trimming stripped 2 bases from V and 2 bases from J, with 11 bases between. Germline values: CDR1 SNHLY, CDR2 FYNNEI.

By share of the sample, this clonotype is medium-sized. The chain employs TRBV28 and TRBJ1-4, with D possibly being TRBD1 (6 bases). The CDR3 is made up of 15 amino acids. V lost 4 bases, J lost 3 bases, and 12 bases lay in between. Looked up from germline, CDR1 is MDHEN and CDR2 is SYDVKM. The CDR3 sequence: CASSSGTGPNEKLFF. The DNA for the CDR3 is TGTGCCAGCAGTTCGGGAACAGGGCCTAATGAAAAACTGTTTTTT. Based on the CDR3 plus reference TRBV28 and TRBJ1-4, the full variable domain is DVKVTQSSRYLVKRTGEKVFLECVQDMDHENMFWYRQDPGLGLRLIYFSYDVKMKEKGDIPEGYSVSREKKERFSLILESASTNQTSMYLCASSSGTGPNEKLFFGSGTQLSVL.